This is a list of T cell receptor beta chains from one sample in a study of T cell responses to AZD1222 COVID-19 vaccine. Repertoires were generated with immunoSEQ multiplex PCR, while TCRdb's copy carries only in-frame clones and drops some. The sample includes some 100,000 clones, about 93% of them seen just once. The specimen comprised peripheral blood, sampled 28 days after the second AZD1222 dose. These receptors all come from an adult who received the AZD1222 COVID-19 vaccine. CDR3s include the opening cysteine and the closing phenylalanine or tryptophan.

j_call | cdr3_length | v_call | cdr3_aa
TRBJ2-3 | 12 | TRBV30 | CAWTPGADTQYF
TRBJ1-1 | 13 | TRBV15 | CATSRGINTEAFF
TRBJ2-7 | 15 | TRBV6-2/TRBV6-3 | CASSNRGVKNYEQYF
TRBJ1-6 | 15 | TRBV5-4 | CASSLGGRGNSPLHF
TRBJ2-1 | 17 | TRBV2 | CASRRASGGSSYNEQFF
TRBJ1-1 | 11 | TRBV14 | CASSRLDEAFF
TRBJ1-1 | 14 | TRBV19 | CASSIERWNAEAFF
TRBJ1-2 | 15 | TRBV7-9 | CASSIGQGVNYGYTF
TRBJ1-5 | 17 | TRBV2 | CASSATGTTLSNQPQHF
TRBJ1-4 | 19 | TRBV18 | CASSPTRFTGGAVYAKLFF
TRBJ2-3 | 18 | TRBV11-3 | CASSLDGTSGGPWDTQYF
TRBJ1-4 | 16 | TRBV5-1 | CASSLGRDPTNEKLFF
TRBJ1-2 | 14 | TRBV6-5 | CASRHDRERGGYTF
TRBJ1-4 | 15 | TRBV2 | CASRGSSYSEEKLFF
TRBJ1-3 | 17 | TRBV7-8 | CASSQTGRALSGNTIYF
TRBJ2-1 | 15 | TRBV13 | CASSLGGGSYNEQFF
TRBJ1-6 | 17 | TRBV11-3 | CASSFHQTTGVFSPLHF
TRBJ2-7 | 14 | TRBV6-2/TRBV6-3 | CASSYSGDVYEQYF
TRBJ2-3 | 13 | TRBV19 | CASSSREADTQYF
TRBJ2-2 | 15 | TRBV2 | CASSDGQSNTGELFF
TRBJ2-1 | 11 | TRBV29-1 | CSVEKGEVEFF
TRBJ2-1 | 16 | TRBV4-1 | CASSQDRLAGYNEQFF
TRBJ1-2 | 15 | TRBV3-1/TRBV3-2 | CASSPGTGRNYGYTF
TRBJ2-2 | 17 | TRBV27 | CASSLIPREINTGELFF
TRBJ2-3 | 16 | TRBV24-1 | CATSDWRSGSPDTQYF
TRBJ1-4 | 15 | TRBV5-1 | CASSPGQGRNEKLFF
TRBJ1-4 | 13 | TRBV29-1 | CSAIESWGEKLFF
TRBJ2-3 | 15 | TRBV30 | CAWEGLGGSTDTQYF
TRBJ2-1 | 15 | TRBV9 | CASSGEGAVYNEQFF
TRBJ1-1 | 15 | TRBV27 | CASSLSRAGYTEAFF
TRBJ2-5 | 14 | TRBV7-2 | CASSLGGPQETQYF
TRBJ2-6 | 19 | TRBV13 | CASSLRFQGRNSGANVLTF
TRBJ2-2 | 15 | TRBV18 | CASSPPDSYTGELFF
TRBJ2-7 | 15 | TRBV6-5 | CASSSPTSFAYEQYF
TRBJ1-5 | 11 | TRBV6-5 | CASSIGEPQHF
TRBJ1-1 | 14 | TRBV11-1 | CASSLPQGGTEAFF
TRBJ1-5 | 18 | TRBV28 | CASSPVGLGDYSNQPQHF
TRBJ1-4 | 16 | TRBV11-3 | CASSLDPTGGSEKLFF
TRBJ1-2 | 14 | TRBV3-1/TRBV3-2 | CASSHWDSHYGYTF
TRBJ2-3 | 14 | TRBV7-2 | CASSVGGGKDTQYF
TRBJ2-3 | 17 | TRBV27 | CASSLAGGRSSTDTQYF
TRBJ1-1 | 15 | TRBV9 | CASSSSTARSTEAFF
TRBJ1-2 | 11 | TRBV5-1 | CATSNFYGYTF
TRBJ2-1 | 12 | TRBV19 | CASSIRANEQFF
TRBJ1-3 | 16 | TRBV5-1 | CASSPGQGYSGNTIYF
TRBJ1-2 | 14 | TRBV27 | CASSPYLRDGGYTF